Each of the 18 T cell receptor beta chains below was sequenced from the same sample in a study of cytomegalovirus exposure and HLA in healthy donors. Assay: immunoSEQ multiplex PCR; the TCRdb copy retains only in-frame clones and omits some. The profile shows about 160,000 clones, approximately 89% of them singletons. Sequencing was done on a sample of PBMCs. The receptor set was obtained from a woman in her late teens or twenties in good health and CMV-seropositive.

The chain employs TRBV18 and TRBJ2-7; 8 bases map to TRBD1. The ends lost 4 bases at V and 5 bases at J; junction bases unmatched: 10. From germline, CDR1 is KGHSH and CDR2 LQKENI. CDR3 size: 15 residues. CDR3 loop: CASSQSGQGVHEQYF. The CDR3 DNA sequence: TGTGCCAGCTCACAGAGTGGACAGGGCGTCCACGAGCAGTACTTC.

This chain connects TRBV25-1 to TRBJ2-5, with D perhaps matching TRBD2 (5 bases). Germline loops: CDR1 MGHDK, CDR2 SYGVNS. V lost 5 bases and J lost 1, with 11 bases in between. This CDR3 is 14 amino acids long. CDR3 sequence reads: CASSRPGGQETQYF. The CDR3 bases are TGTGCCAGCAGTCGACCCGGAGGCCAAGAGACCCAGTACTTC.

This clone was counted between two and nine times. The chain is built from TRBV25-1 and TRBJ2-7, with D perhaps matching TRBD2 (5 bases). The V end lost 4 bases, the J end lost 6 bases, and 7 bases lay between the germline ends. Germline values: CDR1 MGHDK, CDR2 SYGVNS. The length of the CDR3 is 11 residues. The CDR3 DNA follows: TGTGCCAGCAGTGTGGGGAGCGAGCAGTACTTC. Translated: CASSVGSEQYF.

The genes are TRBV28 and TRBJ1-5; D is ambiguous. Trimming removed 4 bases at V and 4 bases at J, with 5 bases between. The CDR3 length is 12 residues. Germline CDR1 MDHEN, CDR2 SYDVKM. CDR3 sequence: CASSSPNQPQHF. The DNA of the CDR3 is TGTGCCAGCAGTTCCCCGAATCAGCCCCAGCATTTT.

This chain links TRBV11-2 with TRBJ1-1; D remains ambiguous. CDR3 length: 13 residues. Germline-derived CDR1 and CDR2 are SGHAT and FQNNGV. V lost 1 base to trimming and J lost 6 bases, with 9 bases between them. CDR3 bases: TGTGCCAGCAGCTTAGTGGTTGCAGCTGAAGCTTTCTTT. Its translation: CASSLVVAAEAFF.

This sequence joins TRBV29-1 and TRBJ1-4; TRBD1 aligns across 10 bases. Trimming cost V 7 bases and J 7 bases; bases outside gene matches: 9. This CDR3 has 14 residues. Germline CDR1 reads SQVTM; CDR2 reads ANQGSEA. The CDR3 here is CSAKTGGFVEKLFF. For the CDR3, the DNA is TGCAGCGCCAAGACAGGGGGCTTCGTTGAAAAACTGTTTTTT.

The genes are TRBV5-1 and TRBJ2-7; tentative D call: TRBD2 (5 bases). Germline CDR1 and CDR2: SGHRS and YFSETQ. Deletions cut 0 bases from V and 5 bases from J, with 15 bases between. This CDR3 contains 15 residues. The CDR3 coding sequence is TGCGCCAGCAGCTTGGCCGGGATTGGGATCCACGAGCAGTACTTC. Encoded protein: CASSLAGIGIHEQYF.

The genes are TRBV5-6 and TRBJ2-2; TRBD1 might be the D (5 bases). Germline values: CDR1 SGHDT, CDR2 YYEEEE. The CDR3 length is 16 residues. Between the trimmed V and J ends, which lost 2 bases and 4 bases, there was a span of 15 bases. DNA of the CDR3: TGTGCCAGCAGCTTACCCAGGGCCTCTGGCACCGGGGAGCTGTTTTTT. Protein sequence: CASSLPRASGTGELFF.

This clone was recorded once. This chain uses TRBV12-5 with TRBJ1-5, with unresolved D. Germline values: CDR1 LGHNT, CDR2 FRNRAP. Trimming removed 0 bases at V and 4 bases at J, with 10 bases between. CDR3 size: 15 residues. CDR3 sequence (DNA): TGTGCTAGTGGTTTGGTAAGCGGCGGGAATCAGCCCCAGCATTTT. This codes for CASGLVSGGNQPQHF.

This sequence joins TRBV10-2 and TRBJ1-5; TRBD1 agrees at 8 bases. The CDR3 covers 17 residues. The V gene end was trimmed by 4 bases and the J gene end by 4 bases; junction bases not matched to a gene: 12. Germline V lookup: CDR1 WSHSY, CDR2 SAAADI. CDR3 nucleotide sequence: TGCGCCAGCAGTGGCCGGTTTTCCCAGGGGGCTAATCAGCCCCAGCATTTT. It translates to CASSGRFSQGANQPQHF.

The V and J genes are TRBV4-3 and TRBJ2-3; 15 nucleotides match TRBD2. J lost 5 bases, V lost 2 bases, and 5 bases had no gene match. The CDR3 contains 17 residues. Germline loops: CDR1 LGHNA, CDR2 YSLEER. The CDR3 bases are TGCGCCAGCAGCCAACAACCGGGACTAGCGGGAGGAGATACGCAGTATTTT. This codes for CASSQQPGLAGGDTQYF.

The V and J genes are TRBV4-3 and TRBJ2-1; possible D gene TRBD2, 6 bases. There are 15 residues in the CDR3. The V end lost 1 base, the J end lost 4 bases, and 11 bases lay between the germline ends. Looked up from germline, CDR1 is LGHNA and CDR2 is YSLEER. The CDR3 sequence: CASSQGGGNYNEQFF. CDR3 bases: TGCGCCAGCAGCCAAGGGGGCGGGAATTACAATGAGCAGTTCTTC.

This clone has only a few counts. The rearrangement joins TRBV11-2 to TRBJ2-2; D gene uncertain. The germline CDR1 and CDR2 sequences are SGHAT and FQNNGV. The V and J ends lost 5 bases and 2 bases respectively, with 9 bases between them. There are 14 residues in the CDR3. The CDR3 spells CASSPQTNTGELFF. In DNA, the CDR3 is TGTGCCAGCAGCCCCCAAACAAACACCGGGGAGCTGTTTTTT.

This chain links TRBV7-2 with TRBJ1-1; 9 bases align to TRBD1. Germline lookup yields CDR1 SGHTA and CDR2 FQGNSA. This CDR3 comprises 14 residues. The V segment lost 6 bases and the J segment 6 bases; nucleotides outside the gene matches: 8. CDR3 DNA: TGTGCCAGCAGTTACAGACAGGGGGTCCCTGAAGCTTTCTTT. Translating gives CASSYRQGVPEAFF.

The J gene is TRBJ2-5, the V gene TRBV5-1, with 8 bases identical to TRBD1. Germline CDR1 and CDR2: SGHRS and YFSETQ. The CDR3 is made up of 14 amino acids. The trim removed 4 bases at V and 4 bases at J, leaving 6 bases unmatched. The CDR3 region is CASSAEDRAETQYF. Written as DNA, the CDR3 is TGCGCCAGCAGCGCAGAGGACAGGGCAGAGACCCAGTACTTC.

The genes are TRBV18 and TRBJ2-7; no clear D. Germline assignment: CDR1 KGHSH and CDR2 LQKENI. CDR3 length: 15 residues. Trimming removed 3 bases at V and 0 bases at J, with 12 bases between. Written as DNA, the CDR3 is TGTGCCAGCTCACCTAACGAGGCCAGCTCCTACGAGCAGTACTTC. Encoded protein: CASSPNEASSYEQYF. The full variable domain, rest sourced from reference TRBV18 and TRBJ2-7, is NAGVMQNPRHLVRRRGQEARLRCSPMKGHSHVYWYRQLPEEGLKFMVYLQKENIIDESGMPKERFSAEFPKEGPSILRIQQVVRGDSAAYFCASSPNEASSYEQYFGPGTRLTVT.

The chain combines TRBV10-1 with TRBJ2-5; the match to TRBD1 covers 7 bases. This CDR3 contains 16 residues. The germline CDR1 and CDR2 sequences are WNHNN and SYGVQD (reference sequence). V was clipped by 4 bases and J by 0 bases; unmatched bases: 8. The CDR3 DNA follows: TGCGCCAGCAGTGCCAATCAAGACAGGGACCAAGAGACCCAGTACTTC. This sequence encodes CASSANQDRDQETQYF.

The chain combines TRBV19 with TRBJ1-1; D not resolved. The germline CDR1 and CDR2 sequences are LNHDA and SQIVND (reference sequence). This CDR3 has 13 amino acids. V was clipped by 8 bases and J by 0 bases, with 10 bases between them. For the CDR3, the DNA is TGTGCCAGTGGTAACAGCATGAACACTGAAGCTTTCTTT. Translated: CASGNSMNTEAFF.